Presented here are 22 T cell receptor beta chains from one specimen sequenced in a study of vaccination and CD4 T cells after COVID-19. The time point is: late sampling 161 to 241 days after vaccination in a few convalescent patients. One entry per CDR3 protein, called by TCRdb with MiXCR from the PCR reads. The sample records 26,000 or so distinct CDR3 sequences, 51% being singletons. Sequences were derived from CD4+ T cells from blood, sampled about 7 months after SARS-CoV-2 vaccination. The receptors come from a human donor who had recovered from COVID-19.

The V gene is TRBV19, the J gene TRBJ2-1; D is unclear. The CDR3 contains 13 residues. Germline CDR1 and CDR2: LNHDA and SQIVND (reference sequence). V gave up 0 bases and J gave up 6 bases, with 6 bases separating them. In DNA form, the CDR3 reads TGTGCCAGTAGTATAGATAATCCCAATGAGCAGTTCTTC. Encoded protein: CASSIDNPNEQFF.

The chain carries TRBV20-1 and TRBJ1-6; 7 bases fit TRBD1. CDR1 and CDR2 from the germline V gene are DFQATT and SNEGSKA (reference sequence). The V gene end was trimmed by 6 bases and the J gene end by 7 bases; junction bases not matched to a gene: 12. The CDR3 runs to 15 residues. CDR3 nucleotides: TGCAGTGCCAACCATCGGGACAGTTGGAATTCACCCCTCCACTTT. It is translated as CSANHRDSWNSPLHF.

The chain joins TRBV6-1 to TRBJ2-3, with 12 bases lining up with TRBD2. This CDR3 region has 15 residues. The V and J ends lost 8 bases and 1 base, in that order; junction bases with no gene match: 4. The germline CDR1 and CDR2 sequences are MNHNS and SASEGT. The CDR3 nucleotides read TGTGCCAGCGGCGCTAGCGGGAGGGGCACAGATACGCAGTATTTT. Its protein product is CASGASGRGTDTQYF.

CDR3 residues: CSARVLADYYEQYF. The CDR3 region has the DNA TGCAGTGCTAGGGTACTAGCGGATTACTACGAGCAGTACTTC. The chain recombines TRBV20-1 with TRBJ2-7; 8 nucleotides line up with TRBD2. CDR1 DFQATT and CDR2 SNEGSKA come from the germline V gene (reference sequence). J gave up 3 bases and V 3 bases, and 7 bases lay outside the gene matches. The CDR3 loop spans 14 amino acids.

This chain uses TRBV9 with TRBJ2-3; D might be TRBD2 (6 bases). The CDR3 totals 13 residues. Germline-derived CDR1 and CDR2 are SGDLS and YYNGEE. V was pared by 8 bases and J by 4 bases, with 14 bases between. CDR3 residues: CARPSTSSDTQYF. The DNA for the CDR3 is TGTGCCAGACCGTCGACTAGTTCAGATACGCAGTATTTT.

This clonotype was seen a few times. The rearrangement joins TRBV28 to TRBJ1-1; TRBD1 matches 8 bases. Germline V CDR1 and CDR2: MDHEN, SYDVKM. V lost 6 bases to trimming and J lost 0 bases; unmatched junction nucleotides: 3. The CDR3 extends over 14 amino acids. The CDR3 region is CASRTGDLNTEAFF. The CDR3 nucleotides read TGTGCCAGCAGGACAGGGGATTTGAACACTGAAGCTTTCTTT.

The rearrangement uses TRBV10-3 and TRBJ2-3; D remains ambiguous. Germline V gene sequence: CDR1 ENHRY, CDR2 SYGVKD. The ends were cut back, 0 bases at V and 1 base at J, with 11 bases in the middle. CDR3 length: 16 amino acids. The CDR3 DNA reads TGTGCCATCAGTGAGTCGTGGCGTTCCGGCACAGATACGCAGTATTTT. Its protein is CAISESWRSGTDTQYF.

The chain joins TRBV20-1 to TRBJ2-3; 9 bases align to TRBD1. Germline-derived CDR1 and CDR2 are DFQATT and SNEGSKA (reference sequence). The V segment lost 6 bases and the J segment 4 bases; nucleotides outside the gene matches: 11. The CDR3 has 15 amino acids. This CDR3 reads CSALRDRETADTQYF. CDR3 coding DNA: TGCAGTGCGCTGAGGGACAGGGAAACGGCAGATACGCAGTATTTT.

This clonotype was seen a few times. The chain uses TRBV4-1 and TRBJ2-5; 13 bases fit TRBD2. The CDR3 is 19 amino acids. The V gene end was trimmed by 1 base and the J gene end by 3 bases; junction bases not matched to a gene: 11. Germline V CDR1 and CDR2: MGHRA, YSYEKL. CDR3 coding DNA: TGCGCCAGCAGCCAAGGTCCCAGGACTAGCGGGAGCTTTGAAGAGACCCAGTACTTC. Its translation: CASSQGPRTSGSFEETQYF.

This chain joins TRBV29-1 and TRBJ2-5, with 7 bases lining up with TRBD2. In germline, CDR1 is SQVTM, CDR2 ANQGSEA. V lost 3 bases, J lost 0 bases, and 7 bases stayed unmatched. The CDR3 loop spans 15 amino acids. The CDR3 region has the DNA TGCAGCGTTGAGGCGGCGCGGGGGTACCAAGAGACCCAGTACTTC. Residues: CSVEAARGYQETQYF.

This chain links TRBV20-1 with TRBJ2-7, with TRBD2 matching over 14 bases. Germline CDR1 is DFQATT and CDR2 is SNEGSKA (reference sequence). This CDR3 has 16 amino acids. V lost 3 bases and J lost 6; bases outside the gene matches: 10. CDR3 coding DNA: TGCAGTGCTAGTTTGGTCCAGACTAGCGGGAGGGGCGAGCAGTACTTC. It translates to CSASLVQTSGRGEQYF.

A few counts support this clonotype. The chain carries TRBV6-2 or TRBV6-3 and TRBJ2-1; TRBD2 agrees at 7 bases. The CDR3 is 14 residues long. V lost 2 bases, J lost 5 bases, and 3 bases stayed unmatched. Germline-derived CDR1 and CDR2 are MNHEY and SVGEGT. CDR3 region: CASSYEAGDNEQFF. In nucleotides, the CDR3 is TGTGCCAGCAGTTACGAGGCGGGGGACAATGAGCAGTTCTTC.

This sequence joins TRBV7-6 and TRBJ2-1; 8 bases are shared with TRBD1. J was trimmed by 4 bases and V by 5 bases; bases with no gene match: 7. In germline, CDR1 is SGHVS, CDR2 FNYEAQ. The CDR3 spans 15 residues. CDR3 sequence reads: CASSLGTGDYNEQFF. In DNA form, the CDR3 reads TGTGCCAGCAGCCTGGGGACAGGAGATTACAATGAGCAGTTCTTC.

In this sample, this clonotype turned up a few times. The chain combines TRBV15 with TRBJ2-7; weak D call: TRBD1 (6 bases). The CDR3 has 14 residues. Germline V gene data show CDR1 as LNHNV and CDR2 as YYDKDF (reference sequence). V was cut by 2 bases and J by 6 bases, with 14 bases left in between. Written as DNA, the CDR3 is TGTGCCACCAGCAGAACAGGACAGAATCCCGAGCAGTACTTC. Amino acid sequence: CATSRTGQNPEQYF. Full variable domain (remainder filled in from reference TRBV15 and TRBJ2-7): DAMVIQNPRYQVTQFGKPVTLSCSQTLNHNVMYWYQQKSSQAPKLLFHYYDKDFNNEADTPDNFQSRRPNTSFCFLDIRSPGLGDTAMYLCATSRTGQNPEQYFGPGTRLTVT.

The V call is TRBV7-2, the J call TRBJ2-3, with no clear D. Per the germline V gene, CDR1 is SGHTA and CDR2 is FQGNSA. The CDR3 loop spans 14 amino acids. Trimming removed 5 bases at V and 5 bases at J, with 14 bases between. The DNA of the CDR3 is TGTGCCAGCAGCCGACCCCCGGGTCAAGATACGCAGTATTTT. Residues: CASSRPPGQDTQYF.

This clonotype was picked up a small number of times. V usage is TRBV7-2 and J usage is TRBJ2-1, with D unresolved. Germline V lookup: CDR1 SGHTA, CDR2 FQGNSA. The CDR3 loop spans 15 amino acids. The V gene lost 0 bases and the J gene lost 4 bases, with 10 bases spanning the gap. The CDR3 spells CASSLARNAYNEQFF. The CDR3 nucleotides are TGTGCCAGCAGCTTAGCGCGAAACGCGTACAATGAGCAGTTCTTC.

The DNA for the CDR3 is TGCAGGACGGACAATGAGCAGTTCTTC. Translating gives CRTDNEQFF. The rearrangement links TRBV20-1 to TRBJ2-1; D remains unclear. The CDR3 has 9 amino acids. CDR1 and CDR2 (germline): DFQATT, SNEGSKA (reference sequence).

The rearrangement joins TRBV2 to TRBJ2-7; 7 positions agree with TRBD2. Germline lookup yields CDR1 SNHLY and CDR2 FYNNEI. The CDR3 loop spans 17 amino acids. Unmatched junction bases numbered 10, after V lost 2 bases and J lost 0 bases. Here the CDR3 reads CASSEIRAGRGSYEQYF. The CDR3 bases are TGTGCCAGCAGTGAAATTAGGGCGGGGAGGGGCTCCTACGAGCAGTACTTC. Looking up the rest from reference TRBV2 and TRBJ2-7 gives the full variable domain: EPEVTQTPSHQVTQMGQEVILRCVPISNHLYFYWYRQILGQKVEFLVSFYNNEISEKSEIFDDQFSVERPDGSNFTLKIRSTKLEDSAMYFCASSEIRAGRGSYEQYFGPGTRLTVT.

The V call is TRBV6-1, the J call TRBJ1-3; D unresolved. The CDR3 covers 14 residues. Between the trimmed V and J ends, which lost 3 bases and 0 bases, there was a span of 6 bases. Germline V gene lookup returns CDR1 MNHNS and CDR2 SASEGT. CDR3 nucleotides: TGTGCCAGCAGTGATGTGAGCTCTGGAAACACCATATATTTT. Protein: CASSDVSSGNTIYF.

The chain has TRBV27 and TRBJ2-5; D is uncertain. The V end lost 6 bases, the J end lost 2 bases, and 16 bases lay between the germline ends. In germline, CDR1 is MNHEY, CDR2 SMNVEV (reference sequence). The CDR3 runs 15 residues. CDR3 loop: CASRTQGGFQETQYF. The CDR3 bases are TGTGCCAGCAGAACCCAAGGTGGTTTTCAAGAGACCCAGTACTTC.

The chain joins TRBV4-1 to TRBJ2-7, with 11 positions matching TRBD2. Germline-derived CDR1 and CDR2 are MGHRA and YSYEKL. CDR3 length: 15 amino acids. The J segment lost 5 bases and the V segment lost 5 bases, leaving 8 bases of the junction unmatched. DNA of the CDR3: TGCGCCAGCAGCAGTGTAGCGGGAGGGCCGGACGAGCAGTACTTC. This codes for CASSSVAGGPDEQYF.

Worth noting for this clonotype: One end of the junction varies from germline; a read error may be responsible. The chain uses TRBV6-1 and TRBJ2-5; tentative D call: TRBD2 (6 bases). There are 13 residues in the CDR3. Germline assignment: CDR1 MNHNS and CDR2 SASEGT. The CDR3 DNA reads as TGTGCCGGCAGTAGGGACTACCAAGAGACCCAGTACTTC. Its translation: CAGSRDYQETQYF.